This T cell receptor beta chain was captured in a study of CD8+CD57+ T cells in acquired aplastic anemia. This clonotype has at least ten counts. CDR3 and TCR beta VDJ profiling relied on a genomic DNA template. From the reads, TCRdb called clonotypes with MiXCR, one entry per CDR3 protein. Among roughly 180,000 distinct CDR3 sequences listed, less than 55% were seen once. This receptor was obtained from a human donor in good health. Sequencing was carried out using sorted CD4+, CD8+, or CD8+CD57+ T cells (not recorded which) from PBMCs.

The CDR3 nucleotides are TGTGCCATCAGTGACTTCTCCGACGTCGAGACCCAGTACTTC. Amino acids: CAISDFSDVETQYF. The chain couples TRBV10-3 to TRBJ2-5; no reliable D call. CDR3 length: 14 residues. Germline V gives CDR1 ENHRY, CDR2 SYGVKD. V was pared by 3 bases and J by 5 bases, with 13 bases between.